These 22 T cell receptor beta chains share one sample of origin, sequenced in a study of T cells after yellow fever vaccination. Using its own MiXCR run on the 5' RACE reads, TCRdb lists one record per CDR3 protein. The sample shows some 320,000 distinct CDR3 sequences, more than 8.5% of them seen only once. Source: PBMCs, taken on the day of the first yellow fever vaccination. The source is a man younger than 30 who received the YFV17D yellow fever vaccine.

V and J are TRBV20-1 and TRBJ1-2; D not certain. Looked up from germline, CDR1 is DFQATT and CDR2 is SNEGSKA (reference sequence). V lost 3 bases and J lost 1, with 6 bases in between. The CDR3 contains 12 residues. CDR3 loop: CSASADNYGYTF. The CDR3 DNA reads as TGCAGTGCTAGTGCCGATAACTATGGCTACACCTTC.

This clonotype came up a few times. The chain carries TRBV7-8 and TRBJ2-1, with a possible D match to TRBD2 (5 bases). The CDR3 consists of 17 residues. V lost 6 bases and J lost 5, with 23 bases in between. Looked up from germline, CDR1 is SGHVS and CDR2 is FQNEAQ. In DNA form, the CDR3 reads TGTGCCAGCAGTCTTAAGTACCTCACTAGTCCCAACAATGAGCAGTTCTTC. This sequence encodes CASSLKYLTSPNNEQFF.

DNA for the CDR3: TGTGCCAGCCACTCTCTTGACAGGGACAACACTGAAGCTTTCTTT. Translation gives CASHSLDRDNTEAFF. The chain combines TRBV5-8 with TRBJ1-1, with 7 positions matching TRBD1. CDR1 SGHTS and CDR2 YDEGEE come from the germline V gene. V lost 7 bases and J lost 2; bases outside the gene matches: 11. This CDR3 is 15 amino acids long.

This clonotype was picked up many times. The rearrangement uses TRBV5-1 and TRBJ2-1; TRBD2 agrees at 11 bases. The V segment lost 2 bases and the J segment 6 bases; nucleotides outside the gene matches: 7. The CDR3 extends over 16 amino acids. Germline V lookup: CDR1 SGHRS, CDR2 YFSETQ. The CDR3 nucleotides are TGCGCCAGCAGCTTCACAGGTAGCGGGGGGGGCAATGAGCAGTTCTTC. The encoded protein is CASSFTGSGGGNEQFF.

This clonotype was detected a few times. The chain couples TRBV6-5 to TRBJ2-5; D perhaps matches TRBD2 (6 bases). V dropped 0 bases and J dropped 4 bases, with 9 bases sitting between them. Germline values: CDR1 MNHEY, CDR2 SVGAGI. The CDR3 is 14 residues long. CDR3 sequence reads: CASSYSGGSETQYF. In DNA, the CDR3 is TGTGCCAGCAGTTACTCGGGGGGTTCAGAGACCCAGTACTTC.

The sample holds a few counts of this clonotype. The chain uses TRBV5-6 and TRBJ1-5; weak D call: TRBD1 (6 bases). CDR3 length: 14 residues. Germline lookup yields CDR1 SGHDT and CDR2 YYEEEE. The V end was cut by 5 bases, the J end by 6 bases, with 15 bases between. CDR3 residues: CASSPDSAAQPQHF. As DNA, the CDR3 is TGTGCCAGCAGTCCGGACAGTGCCGCTCAGCCCCAGCATTTT.

The CDR3 DNA is TGTGCCAGCATGCCGGCCCCAGGGAAGGACGAAAAACTGTTTTTT. This translates into CASMPAPGKDEKLFF. The chain is built from TRBV27 and TRBJ1-4; D may be TRBD1 (5 bases). Germline CDR1 is MNHEY and CDR2 is SMNVEV (reference sequence). Trimming left V 7 bases short and J 8 bases short, with 20 bases between. CDR3 length equals 15 residues. The full variable domain, completed using reference TRBV27 and TRBJ1-4, is EAQVTQNPRYLITVTGKKLTVTCSQNMNHEYMSWYRQDPGLGLRQIYYSMNVEVTDKGDVPEGYKVSRKEKRNFPLILESPSPNQTSLYFCASMPAPGKDEKLFFGSGTQLSVL.

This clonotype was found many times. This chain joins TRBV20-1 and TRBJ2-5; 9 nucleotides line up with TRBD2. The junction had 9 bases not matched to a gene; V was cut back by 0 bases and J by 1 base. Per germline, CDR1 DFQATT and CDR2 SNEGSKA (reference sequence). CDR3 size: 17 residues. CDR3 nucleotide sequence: TGCAGTGCTAGAGATTTTGGCCAGCGGGGGGCCCAAGAGACCCAGTACTTC. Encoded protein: CSARDFGQRGAQETQYF.

DNA for the CDR3: TGTGCCAGCTCACCACAGGAACTCGAGCAGTTCTTC. Translated, it gives CASSPQELEQFF. The rearrangement uses TRBV18 and TRBJ2-1; D is unclear. The V end was cut by 1 base, the J end by 10 bases, with 8 bases between. CDR1 and CDR2 from the germline V gene are KGHSH and LQKENI. CDR3 length: 12 amino acids.

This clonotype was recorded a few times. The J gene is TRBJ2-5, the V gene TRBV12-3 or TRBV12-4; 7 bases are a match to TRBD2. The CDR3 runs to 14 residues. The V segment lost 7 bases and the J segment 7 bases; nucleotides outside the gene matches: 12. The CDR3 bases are TGTGCCAGCACCCTCCGTGAGGGCGGGGGGACCCAGTACTTC. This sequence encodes CASTLREGGGTQYF.

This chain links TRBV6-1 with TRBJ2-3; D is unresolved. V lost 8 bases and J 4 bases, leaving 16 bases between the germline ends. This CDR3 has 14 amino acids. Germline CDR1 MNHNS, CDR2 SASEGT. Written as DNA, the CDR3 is TGTGCCAGCGGACCTCGAGATAAGGCAGATACGCAGTATTTT. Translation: CASGPRDKADTQYF.

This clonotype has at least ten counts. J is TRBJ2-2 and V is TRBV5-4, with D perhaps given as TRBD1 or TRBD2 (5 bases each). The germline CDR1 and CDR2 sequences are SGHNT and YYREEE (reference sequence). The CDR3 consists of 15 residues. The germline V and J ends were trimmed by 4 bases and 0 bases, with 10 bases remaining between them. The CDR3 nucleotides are TGTGCCAGCAGCCGGGAAGGGGCGAACACCGGGGAGCTGTTTTTT. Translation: CASSREGANTGELFF. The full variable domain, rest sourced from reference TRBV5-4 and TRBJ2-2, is ETGVTQSPTHLIKTRGQQVTLRCSSQSGHNTVSWYQQALGQGPQFIFQYYREEENGRGNFPPRFSGLQFPNYSSELNVNALELDDSALYLCASSREGANTGELFFGEGSRLTVL.

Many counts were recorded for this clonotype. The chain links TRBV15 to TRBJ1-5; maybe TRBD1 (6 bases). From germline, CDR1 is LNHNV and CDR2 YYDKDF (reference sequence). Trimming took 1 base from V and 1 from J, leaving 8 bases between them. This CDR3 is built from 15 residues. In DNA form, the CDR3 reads TGTGCCACCAGCAGAGGGAGGGGGAGCAATCAGCCCCAGCATTTT. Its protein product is CATSRGRGSNQPQHF.

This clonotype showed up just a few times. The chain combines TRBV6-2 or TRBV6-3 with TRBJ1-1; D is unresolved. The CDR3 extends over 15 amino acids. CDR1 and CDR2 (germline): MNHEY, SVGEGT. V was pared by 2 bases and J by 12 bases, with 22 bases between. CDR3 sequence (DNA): TGTGCCAGCAGTTACCATCTTGGGCAGGACGGGGATTCTTTCTTT. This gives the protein CASSYHLGQDGDSFF.

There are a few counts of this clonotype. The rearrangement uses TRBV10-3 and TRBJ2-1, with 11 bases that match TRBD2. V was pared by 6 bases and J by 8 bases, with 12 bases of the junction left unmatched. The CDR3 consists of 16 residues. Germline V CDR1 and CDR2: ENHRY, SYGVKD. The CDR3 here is CAIRGGLAGEYDEQFF. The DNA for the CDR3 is TGTGCCATCAGGGGTGGACTAGCGGGCGAATATGATGAGCAGTTCTTC.

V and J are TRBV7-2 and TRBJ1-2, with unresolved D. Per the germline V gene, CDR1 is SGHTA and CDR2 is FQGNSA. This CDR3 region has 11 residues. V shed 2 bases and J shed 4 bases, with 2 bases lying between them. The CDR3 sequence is CASSLPYGYTF. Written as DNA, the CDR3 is TGTGCCAGCAGCTTACCCTATGGCTACACCTTC.

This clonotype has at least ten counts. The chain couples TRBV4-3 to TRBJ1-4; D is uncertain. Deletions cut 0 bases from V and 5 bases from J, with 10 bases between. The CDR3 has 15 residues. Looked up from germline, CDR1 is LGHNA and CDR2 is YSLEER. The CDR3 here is CASSQEWQKNEKLFF. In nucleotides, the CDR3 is TGCGCCAGCAGCCAAGAGTGGCAGAAGAATGAAAAACTGTTTTTT.

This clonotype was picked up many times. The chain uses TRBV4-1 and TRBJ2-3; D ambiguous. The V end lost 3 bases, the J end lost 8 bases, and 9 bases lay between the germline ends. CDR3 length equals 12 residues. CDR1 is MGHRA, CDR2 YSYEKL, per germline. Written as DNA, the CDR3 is TGCGCCAGCAGCCACGACCGGGTTACGCAGTATTTT. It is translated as CASSHDRVTQYF.

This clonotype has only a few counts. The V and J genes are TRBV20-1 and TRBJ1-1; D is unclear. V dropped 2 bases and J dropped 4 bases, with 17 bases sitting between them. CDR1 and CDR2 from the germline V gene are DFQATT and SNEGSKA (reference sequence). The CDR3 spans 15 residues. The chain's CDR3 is CSARNPEEVGTEAFF. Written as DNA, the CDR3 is TGCAGTGCTAGAAACCCCGAAGAGGTTGGCACTGAAGCTTTCTTT.

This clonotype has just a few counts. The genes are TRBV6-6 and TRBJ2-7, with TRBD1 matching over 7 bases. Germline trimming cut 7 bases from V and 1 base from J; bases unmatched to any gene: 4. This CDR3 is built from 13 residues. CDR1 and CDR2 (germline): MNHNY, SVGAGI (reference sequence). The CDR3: CASNPTGSYEQYV. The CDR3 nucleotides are TGTGCCAGCAACCCGACAGGGTCCTACGAGCAGTACGTC.

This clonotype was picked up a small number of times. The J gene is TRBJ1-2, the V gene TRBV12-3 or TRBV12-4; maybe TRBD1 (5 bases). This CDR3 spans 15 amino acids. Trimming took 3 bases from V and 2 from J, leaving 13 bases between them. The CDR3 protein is CASSFMVEGNYGYTF. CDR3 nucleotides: TGTGCCAGCAGTTTCATGGTGGAGGGGAACTATGGCTACACCTTC.

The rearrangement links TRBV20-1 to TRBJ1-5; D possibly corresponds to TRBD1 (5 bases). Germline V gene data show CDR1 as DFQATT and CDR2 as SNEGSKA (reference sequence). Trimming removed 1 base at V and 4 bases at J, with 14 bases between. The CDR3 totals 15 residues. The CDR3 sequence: CSARVLGTPNQPQHF. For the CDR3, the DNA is TGCAGTGCTAGAGTGCTAGGGACCCCAAATCAGCCCCAGCATTTT.